The 9 T cell receptor beta chains listed next were all sequenced from one sample in a study of blood T cells in healthy people across ages. It was with a sample-barcoded 5' primer and a J-beta primer mix that a second PCR of about 7 to 12 cycles was run. TCRdb redid the calling of the 5' RACE reads with MiXCR, one entry per CDR3 protein. The sample has about 580,000 distinct CDR3 sequences; around 48% are singletons. The sequenced material came from blood. Receptors were obtained from an elderly man in good health.

This chain links TRBV7-9 with TRBJ2-3, with a possible D match to TRBD2 (7 bases). The CDR3 sequence is 15 residues long. V lost 3 bases to trimming and J lost 5 bases, with 15 bases between them. In germline, CDR1 is SEHNR, CDR2 FQNEAQ (reference sequence). CDR3: CASSFAGGLGDTQYF. The CDR3 bases are TGTGCCAGCAGCTTCGCCGGGGGGCTTGGAGATACGCAGTATTTT.

This chain joins TRBV7-2 and TRBJ2-7; D may be TRBD1 (6 bases). The CDR3 length is 14 residues. With 2 bases removed from V and 4 bases from J, the gap between germline ends came to 12 bases. Germline values: CDR1 SGHTA, CDR2 FQGNSA. The CDR3, as DNA: TGTGCCAGCAGCTTAAGTAACGACAGGTACGAGCAGTACTTC. Translation gives CASSLSNDRYEQYF. Full variable domain (missing parts from reference TRBV7-2 and TRBJ2-7): GAGVSQSPSNKVTEKGKDVELRCDPISGHTALYWYRQSLGQGLEFLIYFQGNSAPDKSGLPSDRFSAERTGGSVSTLTIQRTQQEDSAVYLCASSLSNDRYEQYFGPGTRLTVT.

The chain couples TRBV4-1 to TRBJ2-5, with D possibly TRBD1 on 6 matching bases. The DNA end is more similar to TRBJ2-1, so the J call may be wrong. The CDR3 runs to 19 residues. Germline V lookup: CDR1 MGHRA, CDR2 YSYEKL. DNA for the CDR3: TGCGCCAGCAGCCCAGCCGGACAGACAAGACTTGGATATCAGGAGACCCAGTTCTTC. It specifies CASSPAGQTRLGYQETQFF.

The rearrangement uses TRBV12-3 or TRBV12-4 and TRBJ2-7; no reliable D call. This CDR3 is 15 amino acids long. V was pared by 6 bases and J by 0 bases, with 15 bases between. The CDR3 region is CASSQQSPSSYEQYF. As DNA, the CDR3 is TGTGCCAGCAGCCAACAATCCCCAAGCTCCTACGAGCAGTACTTC.

In its sample, this clonotype was seen a few times. V is TRBV6-2 or TRBV6-3 and J is TRBJ2-1; D not certain. Germline CDR1 MNHEY, CDR2 SVGEGT. V shed 0 bases and J shed 7 bases, with 19 bases lying between them. The CDR3 loop spans 17 amino acids. CDR3 nucleotide sequence: TGTGCCAGCAGTTACTCGAGGATCCAGATCAGTCGGAATGAGCAGTTCTTC. Protein sequence: CASSYSRIQISRNEQFF.

This clonotype showed up just a few times. This sequence joins TRBV25-1 and TRBJ2-1, with D tentatively TRBD1 (5 bases). Trimming stripped 1 base from V and 2 bases from J, with 9 bases between. In germline, CDR1 is MGHDK, CDR2 SYGVNS. The CDR3 is 15 residues long. The CDR3 reads CASSESGRAYNEQFF. CDR3 DNA sequence: TGTGCCAGCAGTGAATCGGGCAGGGCCTACAATGAGCAGTTCTTC.

Only one count was recorded for this clonotype. The chain is built from TRBV4-2 and TRBJ2-7; D is uncertain. The germline gives CDR1 LGHNA, CDR2 YNFKEQ. The ends were cut back, 0 bases at V and 1 base at J, with 7 bases in the middle. CDR3 length: 14 amino acids. CDR3 sequence: CASSQDDHSYEQYF. In DNA, the CDR3 is TGTGCCAGCAGCCAAGATGACCATTCCTACGAGCAGTACTTC.

The gene calls are TRBV7-2 and TRBJ2-7; no definite D call. This CDR3 comprises 14 residues. Between the trimmed V and J ends, which lost 3 bases and 0 bases, there was a span of 9 bases. The germline V gene has CDR1 SGHTA and CDR2 FQGNSA. CDR3 nucleotides: TGTGCCAGCAGCTTGGTCTCCAGCTCCTACGAGCAGTACTTC. Translation gives CASSLVSSSYEQYF.

The chain carries TRBV6-2 or TRBV6-3 and TRBJ2-3, with D uncertain. This CDR3 contains 15 residues. Germline lookup yields CDR1 MNHEY and CDR2 SVGEGT. V dropped 0 bases and J dropped 1 base, with 8 bases sitting between them. Here the CDR3 DNA reads TGTGCCAGCAGTTACTCCGACACCCGCACAGATACGCAGTATTTT. It translates to CASSYSDTRTDTQYF.